These 21 T cell receptor beta chains were all obtained from the same sample, sequenced in a study of blood T cell repertoires in COVID-19. Only in-frame clones appear in the TCRdb table, and some are missing; sequencing was by immunoSEQ multiplex PCR. The repertoire has some 170,000 clones, around 84% of them found once; the top ten carry roughly a fifth. Sequencing input: peripheral blood. These receptors all come from a woman older than 75 with acute or convalescent COVID-19.

The J gene is TRBJ2-1, the V gene TRBV9; D is perhaps TRBD2 (6 bases). CDR1 and CDR2 (germline): SGDLS, YYNGEE. V was pared by 6 bases and J by 3 bases, with 19 bases between. This CDR3 has 16 residues. CDR3 amino acids: CASTKSGAGSYNEQFF. Written as DNA, the CDR3 is TGTGCCAGCACGAAATCCGGGGCGGGGAGCTACAATGAGCAGTTCTTC.

This clone has just one count. The rearrangement uses TRBV4-2 and TRBJ1-2; 9 nucleotides agree with TRBD1. Germline V gene sequence: CDR1 LGHNA, CDR2 YNFKEQ. Trimming removed 3 bases from V and 6 bases from J; junction bases left unmatched: 2. The CDR3 spans 13 residues. CDR3 in DNA: TGTGCCAGCAGCCAGGGACAGGGTCATGGCTACACCTTC. Its protein is CASSQGQGHGYTF.

This chain connects TRBV2 to TRBJ1-2; D gene ambiguous. Germline CDR1 and CDR2: SNHLY and FYNNEI. Trimming stripped 3 bases from V and 5 bases from J, with 13 bases between. The CDR3 is made up of 14 amino acids. DNA of the CDR3: TGTGCCAGCAGTGACGTGCAGATCAATTATGGCTACACCTTC. It codes for CASSDVQINYGYTF.

The genes are TRBV19 and TRBJ2-1, with TRBD1 identical over 9 bases. From germline, CDR1 is LNHDA and CDR2 SQIVND (reference sequence). The CDR3 runs 17 residues. The V segment lost 7 bases and the J segment 3 bases; nucleotides outside the gene matches: 13. CDR3 loop: CASIAQPGQGIYNEQFF. CDR3 coding DNA: TGTGCCAGTATTGCACAACCGGGACAGGGAATCTACAATGAGCAGTTCTTC.

This clone was picked up a small number of times. This chain links TRBV12-2 with TRBJ2-2; the table's D call, TRBD1, was not checked against the DNA. TRBV12-2 is a pseudogene segment. The CDR3 spans 22 residues. The CDR3 loop is CASRLWNTPGQGHNKRSGELFF. CDR3 nucleotides: TGTGCAAGTCGCTTATGGAACACCCCGGGACAGGGGCATAACAAGAGGTCCGGGGAGCTGTTTTTT.

The chain couples TRBV5-1 to TRBJ2-5; D is ambiguous. The germline V and J ends were trimmed by 6 bases and 3 bases, with 15 bases remaining between them. CDR1 is SGHRS and CDR2 is YFSETQ in the germline V gene. The CDR3 is 14 amino acids. In nucleotides, the CDR3 is TGCGCCAGCAAGACGGCGGCCGATAAAGAGACCCAGTACTTC. Translated, it gives CASKTAADKETQYF.

Note on this clone: Other nucleotide sequences from this sample produce the same CDR3. The chain is built from TRBV9 and TRBJ2-5, with unresolved D. The V end lost 0 bases, the J end lost 5 bases, and 11 bases lay between the germline ends. The CDR3 runs 14 residues. The V gene's germline CDR1 is SGDLS and CDR2 YYNGEE. The CDR3 DNA sequence: TGTGCCAGCAGCGTAGGTCCCAGTGGTGAGACCCAGTACTTC. Amino acid sequence: CASSVGPSGETQYF.

This clone was recorded only once. The gene calls are TRBV4-2 and TRBJ2-3, with TRBD1 matching 7 bases. Trimming cost V 4 bases and J 4 bases; bases outside gene matches: 5. There are 14 residues in the CDR3. Germline loops: CDR1 LGHNA, CDR2 YNFKEQ. CDR3 DNA sequence: TGTGCCAGCAGCCCCACAGGGGACGCAGATACGCAGTATTTT. Amino acids: CASSPTGDADTQYF.

The rearrangement links TRBV6-5 to TRBJ2-2, with 9 bases lining up with TRBD1. The CDR3 sequence is 14 residues long. The junction had 9 bases not matched to a gene; V was cut back by 7 bases and J by 9 bases. The germline V gene has CDR1 MNHEY and CDR2 SVGAGI. The CDR3 spells CASILDRGVRELFF. CDR3 in DNA: TGTGCCAGCATTCTCGACAGGGGGGTCCGGGAGCTGTTTTTT.

A few counts support this clone. V usage is TRBV5-8 and J usage is TRBJ2-5; no definite D call. This CDR3 comprises 11 residues. The ends were cut back, 6 bases at V and 5 bases at J, with 8 bases in the middle. Germline CDR1 reads SGHTS; CDR2 reads YDEGEE. The CDR3, as DNA: TGTGCCAGCACGAGGCGGGAGACCCAGTACTTC. It encodes CASTRRETQYF.

This clone has just a few counts. The chain combines TRBV3-1 (or the pseudogene TRBV3-2) with TRBJ2-7, with D perhaps matching TRBD1 (6 bases). The ends were cut back, 3 bases at V and 6 bases at J, with 9 bases in the middle. The CDR3 is 12 residues long. CDR1 LGHDT and CDR2 YNNKEL come from the germline V gene (reference sequence). CDR3 bases: TGTGCCAGCAGCCACCGGACAGTCGAGCAGTACTTC. It codes for CASSHRTVEQYF.

This clone was observed a few times. The chain combines TRBV28 with TRBJ1-5, with D possibly TRBD1 on 5 matching bases. CDR3 length equals 14 residues. Germline CDR1 is MDHEN and CDR2 is SYDVKM. Trimming left V 3 bases short and J 3 bases short, with 9 bases between. The CDR3 coding sequence is TGTGCCAGCAGTTTTGGGGCTGTCAATCAGCCCCAGCATTTT. Encoded protein: CASSFGAVNQPQHF.

This chain connects TRBV19 to TRBJ2-7, with TRBD1 identical over 8 bases. V trimming: 3 bases; J trimming: 4 bases; junction bases outside the gene matches: 11. Germline values: CDR1 LNHDA, CDR2 SQIVND (reference sequence). The CDR3 spans 16 residues. The CDR3, as DNA: TGTGCCAGTAGTATTTGGAGTTGGCGACAGGGGTACGAGCAGTACTTC. It specifies CASSIWSWRQGYEQYF. The entire variable domain, with the rest obtained from reference TRBV19 and TRBJ2-7, is as follows: DGGITQSPKYLFRKEGQNVTLSCEQNLNHDAMYWYRQDPGQGLRLIYYSQIVNDFQKGDIAEGYSVSREKKESFPLTVTSAQKNPTAFYLCASSIWSWRQGYEQYFGPGTRLTVT.

The chain links TRBV10-2 to TRBJ1-2; maybe TRBD1 (5 bases). CDR3 length equals 13 residues. The germline V gene has CDR1 WSHSY and CDR2 SAAADI. V was pared by 4 bases and J by 7 bases, with 13 bases between. The chain's CDR3 is CASSGGQLFGYTF. DNA for the CDR3: TGCGCCAGCAGTGGGGGCCAGTTGTTTGGCTACACCTTC.

The V gene is TRBV5-1, the J gene TRBJ2-7; D unresolved. CDR3 length: 15 residues. The V end lost 0 bases, the J end lost 3 bases, and 13 bases lay between the germline ends. Per the germline V gene, CDR1 is SGHRS and CDR2 is YFSETQ. CDR3 loop: CASSLAPYSNYEQYF. CDR3 nucleotide sequence: TGCGCCAGCAGCTTGGCCCCTTACTCGAACTACGAGCAGTACTTC.

The rearrangement joins TRBV19 to TRBJ2-2, with TRBD2 identical over 13 bases. The V and J ends lost 10 bases and 1 base, in that order; junction bases with no gene match: 3. CDR1 and CDR2 (germline): LNHDA, SQIVND (reference sequence). The CDR3 length is 15 residues. CDR3 in amino acids: CATRTSGGNTGELFF. The DNA for the CDR3 is TGTGCCACCCGGACTAGCGGGGGGAACACCGGGGAGCTGTTTTTT.

V and J are TRBV5-5 and TRBJ1-6, with no clear D. V was clipped by 2 bases and J by 2 bases, with 8 bases between them. Germline V gene lookup returns CDR1 SGHKS and CDR2 YYEKEE (reference sequence). CDR3 length equals 15 residues. The CDR3 reads CASSLTEAYNSPLHF. CDR3 nucleotides: TGTGCCAGCAGCTTAACAGAAGCCTATAATTCACCCCTCCACTTT.

The rearrangement joins TRBV7-3 to TRBJ2-1; 8 bases are shared with TRBD1. Losses at the gene ends were 4 bases for V and 5 bases for J; bases not matched to a gene: 7. Germline lookup yields CDR1 SGHTA and CDR2 FQGTGA. The CDR3 spans 15 residues. CDR3 in amino acids: CASSYGQGGHNEQFF. In DNA, the CDR3 is TGTGCCAGCAGCTATGGACAGGGCGGCCACAATGAGCAGTTCTTC.

V usage is TRBV5-4 and J usage is TRBJ1-1; the D gene is possibly TRBD1 (5 bases). Germline V gene data show CDR1 as SGHNT and CDR2 as YYREEE (reference sequence). The CDR3 extends over 14 amino acids. Trimming took off 0 bases at V and 9 bases at J, with 15 bases between the two ends. The CDR3 here is CASSLELTGTQAFF. The CDR3 region has the DNA TGTGCCAGCAGCTTGGAATTAACAGGAACCCAAGCTTTCTTT.

The chain couples TRBV7-2 to TRBJ2-5; 8 bases align to TRBD2. With 5 bases clipped from V and 4 bases from J, the junction kept 9 bases outside the gene matches. This CDR3 has 15 amino acids. Germline V gene sequence: CDR1 SGHTA, CDR2 FQGNSA. CDR3: CASSPWSRGGETQYF. The CDR3 DNA sequence: TGTGCCAGCAGCCCATGGTCCCGGGGGGGAGAGACCCAGTACTTC.

The V call is TRBV2, the J call TRBJ2-1; weak D call: TRBD2 (5 bases). In germline, CDR1 is SNHLY, CDR2 FYNNEI. CDR3 length equals 15 residues. V lost 5 bases, J lost 7 bases, and 18 bases lay in between. The chain's CDR3 is CASSIQRLKANEQFF. CDR3 DNA sequence: TGTGCCAGCAGTATACAACGACTAAAAGCAAATGAGCAGTTCTTC.